This T cell receptor beta chain was captured by sequencing in a study of cytomegalovirus exposure and HLA in healthy donors. A word on this clone: Its target is not known.

Whole-study results and caveats: Roughly uniform depth of sequencing across donors was assumed in presence/absence analyses.

V shed 5 bases, J shed 8 bases, and the junction held 8 bases outside the gene matches. Germline CDR1 is MNHEY and CDR2 is SVGAGI. The CDR3 extends over 13 amino acids. Both 60 Vbeta primers and 13 Jbeta primers went into the PCR. Only in-frame clones appear in the TCRdb table, and some are missing; sequencing was by immunoSEQ multiplex PCR. The sample holds over 150,000 clones, almost 85% seen once. This sequence joins TRBV6-5 and TRBJ1-2; 7 nucleotides agree with TRBD1. The receptor was derived from a boy aged 2-9 years in good health and CMV-seronegative. The sample comprised PBMCs. This CDR3 is CASSNWDSGGYTF. As DNA, the CDR3 is TGTGCCAGCAGTAATTGGGACAGTGGAGGCTACACCTTC.